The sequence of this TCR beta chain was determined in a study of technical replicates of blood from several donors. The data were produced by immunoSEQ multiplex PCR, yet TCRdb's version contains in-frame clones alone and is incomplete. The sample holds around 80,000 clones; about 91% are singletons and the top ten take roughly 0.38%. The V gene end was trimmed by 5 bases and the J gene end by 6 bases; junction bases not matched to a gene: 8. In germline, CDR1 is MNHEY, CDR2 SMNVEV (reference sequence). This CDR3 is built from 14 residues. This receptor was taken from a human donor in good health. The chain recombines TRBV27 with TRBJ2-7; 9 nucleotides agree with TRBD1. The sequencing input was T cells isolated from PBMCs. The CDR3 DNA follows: TGTGCCAGCAGTCTTAGACAGGGGGGAGGCGAGCAGTACTTC. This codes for CASSLRQGGGEQYF.